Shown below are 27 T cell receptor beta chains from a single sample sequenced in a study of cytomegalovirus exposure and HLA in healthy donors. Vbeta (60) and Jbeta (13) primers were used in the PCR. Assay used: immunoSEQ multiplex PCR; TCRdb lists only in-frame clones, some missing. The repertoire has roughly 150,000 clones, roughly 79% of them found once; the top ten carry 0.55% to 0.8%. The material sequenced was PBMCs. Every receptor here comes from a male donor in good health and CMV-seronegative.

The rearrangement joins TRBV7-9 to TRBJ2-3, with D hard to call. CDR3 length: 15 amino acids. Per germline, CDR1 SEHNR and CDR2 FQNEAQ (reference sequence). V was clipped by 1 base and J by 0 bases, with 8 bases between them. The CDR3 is CASSLGLDSTDTQYF. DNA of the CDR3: TGTGCCAGCAGCTTAGGGCTAGATAGCACAGATACGCAGTATTTT.

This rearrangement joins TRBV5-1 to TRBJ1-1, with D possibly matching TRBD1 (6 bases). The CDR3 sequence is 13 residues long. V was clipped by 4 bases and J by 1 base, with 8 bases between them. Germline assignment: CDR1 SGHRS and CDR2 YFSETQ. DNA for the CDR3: TGCGCCAGCAGCAAGGGACAGAACACTGAAGCTTTCTTT. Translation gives CASSKGQNTEAFF.

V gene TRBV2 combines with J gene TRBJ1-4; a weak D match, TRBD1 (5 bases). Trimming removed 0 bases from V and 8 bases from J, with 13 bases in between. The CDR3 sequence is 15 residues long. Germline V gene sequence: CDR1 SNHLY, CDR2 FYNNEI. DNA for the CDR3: TGTGCCAGCAGTGAAGCGGGACTCCCGGGGGAAAAACTGTTTTTT. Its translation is CASSEAGLPGEKLFF.

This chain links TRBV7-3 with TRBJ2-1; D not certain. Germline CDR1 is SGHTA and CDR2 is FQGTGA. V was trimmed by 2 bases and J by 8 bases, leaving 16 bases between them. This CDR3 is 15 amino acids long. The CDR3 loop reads CASSLDRVSLDEQFF. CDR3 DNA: TGTGCCAGCAGCTTAGACCGGGTTAGTTTAGATGAGCAGTTCTTC.

Here the CDR3 reads CASSVDRVTDTQYF. The DNA for the CDR3 is TGTGCCAGCAGCGTGGACAGGGTAACAGATACGCAGTATTTT. This chain joins TRBV11-2 and TRBJ2-3; TRBD1 agrees at 8 bases. Germline V CDR1 and CDR2: SGHAT, FQNNGV. There are 14 residues in the CDR3. The V gene end was trimmed by 5 bases and the J gene end by 3 bases; junction bases not matched to a gene: 4.

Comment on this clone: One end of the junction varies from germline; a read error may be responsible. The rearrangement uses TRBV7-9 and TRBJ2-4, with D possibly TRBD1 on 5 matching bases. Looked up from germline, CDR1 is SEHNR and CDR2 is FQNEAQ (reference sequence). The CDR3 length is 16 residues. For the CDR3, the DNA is TGTTCCAGCAGTCCCAGGGTCCCCTTAGCCAAAAACATTCAGTACTTC. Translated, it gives CSSSPRVPLAKNIQYF.

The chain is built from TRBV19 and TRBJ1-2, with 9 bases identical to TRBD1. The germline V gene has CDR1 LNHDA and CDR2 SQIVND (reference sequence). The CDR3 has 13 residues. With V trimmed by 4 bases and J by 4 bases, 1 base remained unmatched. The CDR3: CASSNRGLYGYTF. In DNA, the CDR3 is TGTGCCAGTAGTAACAGGGGGCTCTATGGCTACACCTTC.

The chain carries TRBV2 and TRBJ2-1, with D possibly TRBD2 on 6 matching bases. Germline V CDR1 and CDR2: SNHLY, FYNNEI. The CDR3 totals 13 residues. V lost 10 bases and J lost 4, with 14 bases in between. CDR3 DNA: TGTGCCAACCGGGGGACGGGGTACAATGAGCAGTTCTTC. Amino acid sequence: CANRGTGYNEQFF.

In nucleotides, the CDR3 is TGTGCCAGTAAAGACAGGGCGTCTCAGCCCCAGCATTTT. It encodes CASKDRASQPQHF. This chain uses TRBV19 with TRBJ1-5, with 7 nucleotides matching TRBD1. The V segment lost 7 bases and the J segment 6 bases; nucleotides outside the gene matches: 6. CDR1 is LNHDA, CDR2 SQIVND, per germline (reference sequence). The CDR3 runs to 13 residues.

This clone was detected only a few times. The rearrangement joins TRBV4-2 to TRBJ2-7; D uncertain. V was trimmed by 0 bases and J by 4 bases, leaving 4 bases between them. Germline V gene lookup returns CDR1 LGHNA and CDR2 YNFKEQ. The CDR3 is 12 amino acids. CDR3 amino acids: CASSQDNYEQYF. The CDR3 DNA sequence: TGTGCCAGCAGCCAAGATAATTACGAGCAGTACTTC.

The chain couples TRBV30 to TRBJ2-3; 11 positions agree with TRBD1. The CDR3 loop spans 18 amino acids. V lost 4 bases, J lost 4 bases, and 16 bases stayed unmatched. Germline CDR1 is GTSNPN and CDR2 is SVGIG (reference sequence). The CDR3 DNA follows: TGTGCCTGGAACCCAGGACAGGGGGCGTTTTTCGTCGCAGATACGCAGTATTTT. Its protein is CAWNPGQGAFFVADTQYF.

The CDR3 DNA reads as TGTGCCAGCAGTTACTACGGGGGGGCGCGACCCGAGCAGTACTTC. Its translation is CASSYYGGARPEQYF. J is TRBJ2-7 and V is TRBV6-5; 8 bases match TRBD2. Germline V gene lookup returns CDR1 MNHEY and CDR2 SVGAGI. Losses at the gene ends were 1 base for V and 6 bases for J; bases not matched to a gene: 8. The CDR3 loop spans 15 amino acids.

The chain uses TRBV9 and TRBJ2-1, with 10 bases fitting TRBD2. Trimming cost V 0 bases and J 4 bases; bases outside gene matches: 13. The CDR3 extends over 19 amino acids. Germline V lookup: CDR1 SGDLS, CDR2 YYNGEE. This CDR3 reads CASSVDASGGRFPYNEQFF. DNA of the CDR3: TGTGCCAGCAGCGTAGACGCTAGCGGGGGCCGATTTCCTTACAATGAGCAGTTCTTC.

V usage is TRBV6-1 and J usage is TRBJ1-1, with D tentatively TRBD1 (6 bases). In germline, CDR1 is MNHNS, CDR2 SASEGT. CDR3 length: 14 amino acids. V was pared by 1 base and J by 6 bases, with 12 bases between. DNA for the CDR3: TGTGCCAGCAGTGAAGTAAATGAGGGGGCTGAAGCTTTCTTT. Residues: CASSEVNEGAEAFF.

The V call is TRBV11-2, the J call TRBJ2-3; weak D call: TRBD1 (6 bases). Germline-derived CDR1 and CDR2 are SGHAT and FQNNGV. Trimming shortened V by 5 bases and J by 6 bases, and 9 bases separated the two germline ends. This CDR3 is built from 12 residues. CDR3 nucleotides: TGTGCCAGCAGCGCCACAGGGGATACGCAGTATTTT. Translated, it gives CASSATGDTQYF.

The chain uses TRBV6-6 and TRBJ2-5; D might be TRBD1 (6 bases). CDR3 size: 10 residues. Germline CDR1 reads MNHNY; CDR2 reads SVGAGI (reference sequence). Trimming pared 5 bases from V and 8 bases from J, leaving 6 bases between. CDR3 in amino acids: CASSGGTQYF. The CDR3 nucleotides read TGTGCCAGCAGTGGGGGCACCCAGTACTTC.

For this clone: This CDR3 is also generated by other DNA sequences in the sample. Here the CDR3 DNA reads TGTGCCATCAGTGAGGGGCAGAACTATGGCTACACCTTC. Protein product: CAISEGQNYGYTF. The genes are TRBV10-3 and TRBJ1-2; D remains ambiguous. V shed 2 bases and J shed 2 bases, with 6 bases lying between them. The CDR3 has 13 amino acids. In germline, CDR1 is ENHRY, CDR2 SYGVKD.

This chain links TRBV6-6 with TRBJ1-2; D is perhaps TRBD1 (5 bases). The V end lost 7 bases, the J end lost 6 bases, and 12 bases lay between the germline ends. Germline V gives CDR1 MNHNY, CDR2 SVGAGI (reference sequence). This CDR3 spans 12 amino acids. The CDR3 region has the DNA TGTGCCAGCACCCCACGGGGGGATGGCTACACCTTC. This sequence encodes CASTPRGDGYTF.

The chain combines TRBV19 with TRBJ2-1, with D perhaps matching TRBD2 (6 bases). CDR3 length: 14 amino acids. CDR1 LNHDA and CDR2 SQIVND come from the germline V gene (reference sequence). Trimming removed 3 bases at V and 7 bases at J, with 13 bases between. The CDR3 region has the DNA TGTGCCAGTAGTATTCAAGGGACTCAGAATGAGCAGTTCTTC. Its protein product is CASSIQGTQNEQFF. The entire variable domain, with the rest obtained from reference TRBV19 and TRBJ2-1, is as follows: DGGITQSPKYLFRKEGQNVTLSCEQNLNHDAMYWYRQDPGQGLRLIYYSQIVNDFQKGDIAEGYSVSREKKESFPLTVTSAQKNPTAFYLCASSIQGTQNEQFFGPGTRLTVL.

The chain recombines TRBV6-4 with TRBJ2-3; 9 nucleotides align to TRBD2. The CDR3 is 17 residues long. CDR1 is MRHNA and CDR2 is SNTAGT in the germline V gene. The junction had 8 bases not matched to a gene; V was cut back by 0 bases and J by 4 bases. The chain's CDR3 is CASSDSVSAGGPDTQYF. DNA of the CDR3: TGTGCCAGCAGTGACTCTGTTTCGGCGGGGGGGCCAGATACGCAGTATTTT.

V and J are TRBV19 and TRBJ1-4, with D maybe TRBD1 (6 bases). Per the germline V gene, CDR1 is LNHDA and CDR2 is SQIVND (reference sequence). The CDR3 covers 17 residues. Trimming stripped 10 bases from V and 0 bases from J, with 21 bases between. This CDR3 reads CAIWRPGQSATNEKLFF. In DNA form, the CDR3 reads TGTGCCATTTGGCGGCCTGGACAGTCCGCAACTAATGAAAAACTGTTTTTT.

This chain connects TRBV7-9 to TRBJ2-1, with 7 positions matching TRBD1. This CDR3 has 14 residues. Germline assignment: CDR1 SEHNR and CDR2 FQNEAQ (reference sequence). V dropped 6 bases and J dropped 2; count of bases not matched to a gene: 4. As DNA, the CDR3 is TGTGCCAGCAGAAGACAGGGTGCCTACAATGAGCAGTTCTTC. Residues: CASRRQGAYNEQFF.

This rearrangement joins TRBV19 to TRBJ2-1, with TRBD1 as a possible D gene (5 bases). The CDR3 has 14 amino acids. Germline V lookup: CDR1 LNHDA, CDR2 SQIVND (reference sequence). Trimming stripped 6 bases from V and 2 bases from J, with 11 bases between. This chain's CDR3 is CASRDSLAYNEQFF. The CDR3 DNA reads TGTGCCAGTAGAGACAGTTTAGCCTACAATGAGCAGTTCTTC.

CDR3 sequence reads: CASSWRGGAVQETQYF. The CDR3 DNA sequence: TGTGCCAGCAGCTGGCGGGGGGGGGCGGTCCAAGAGACCCAGTACTTC. V gene TRBV7-2 combines with J gene TRBJ2-5, with 9 bases aligning to TRBD2. The germline V gene has CDR1 SGHTA and CDR2 FQGNSA. The CDR3 is 16 residues long. V shed 4 bases and J 1 base; nucleotides not matched to a gene: 7. Variable domain in full (rest from reference TRBV7-2 and TRBJ2-5): GAGVSQSPSNKVTEKGKDVELRCDPISGHTALYWYRQSLGQGLEFLIYFQGNSAPDKSGLPSDRFSAERTGGSVSTLTIQRTQQEDSAVYLCASSWRGGAVQETQYFGPGTRLLVL.

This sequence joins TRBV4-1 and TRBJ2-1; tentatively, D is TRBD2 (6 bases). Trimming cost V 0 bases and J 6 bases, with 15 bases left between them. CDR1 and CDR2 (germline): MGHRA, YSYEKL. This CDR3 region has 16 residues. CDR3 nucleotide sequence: TGCGCCAGCAGCCAAGATCGGGGGTACACAAGCAATGAGCAGTTCTTC. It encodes CASSQDRGYTSNEQFF.

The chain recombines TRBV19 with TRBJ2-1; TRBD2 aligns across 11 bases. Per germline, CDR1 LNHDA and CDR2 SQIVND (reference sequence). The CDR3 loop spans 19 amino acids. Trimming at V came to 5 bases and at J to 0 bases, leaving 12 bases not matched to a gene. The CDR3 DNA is TGTGCCAGTAGTGATCGGGGACTAGCGGCGGGAAGCTCCTACAATGAGCAGTTCTTC. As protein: CASSDRGLAAGSSYNEQFF. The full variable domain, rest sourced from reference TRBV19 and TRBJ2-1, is DGGITQSPKYLFRKEGQNVTLSCEQNLNHDAMYWYRQDPGQGLRLIYYSQIVNDFQKGDIAEGYSVSREKKESFPLTVTSAQKNPTAFYLCASSDRGLAAGSSYNEQFFGPGTRLTVL.

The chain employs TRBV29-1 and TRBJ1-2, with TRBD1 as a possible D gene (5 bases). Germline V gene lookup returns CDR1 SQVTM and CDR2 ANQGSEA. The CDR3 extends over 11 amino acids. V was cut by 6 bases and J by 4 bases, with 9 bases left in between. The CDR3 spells CSVDDSYGYTF. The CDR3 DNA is TGCAGCGTCGACGACAGCTATGGCTACACCTTC.